This TCR beta chain is drawn from a study of blood T cell repertoires in COVID-19. Per the germline V gene, CDR1 is SGHVS and CDR2 is FNYEAQ. V dropped 5 bases and J dropped 0; count of bases not matched to a gene: 8. The CDR3 has 18 residues. Only in-frame clones appear in the TCRdb table, and some are missing; sequencing was by immunoSEQ multiplex PCR. The data hold nearly 60,000 clones, with over 75% observed a single time. The chain links TRBV7-6 to TRBJ2-3; 13 positions match TRBD2. The sample consisted of peripheral blood. The clonotype was recovered from a man aged 35 to 55 with active COVID-19. The DNA for the CDR3 is TGTGCCAGCAGCCATGGACTAGCGGGAGAGACTAGCACAGATACGCAGTATTTT. Translation: CASSHGLAGETSTDTQYF.